This TCR beta chain was identified in a study of OX40 agonist ivuxolimab in advanced cancers. Study results and limitations: Antigen specificity of clonally expanded peripheral T cells was not established.

Of note for this clone: Antigen: not known.

Clones were read by immunoSEQ multiplex PCR, and TCRdb kept only the in-frame ones, dropping some. The sample consists of 95,000 to 150,000 clones, around 93% of them appearing once. The TCR was taken from an adult with an advanced solid tumor such as melanoma, head and neck, liver or kidney cancer. The sample here was CD4+ or CD8+ T cells sorted from blood, taken in a trial of the OX40 agonist ivuxolimab.

Here the CDR3 DNA reads TGTGCCAGCTCACCACCAAGAACAGGGGGGTCTGGAAACACCATATATTTT. Amino acids: CASSPPRTGGSGNTIYF. The chain combines TRBV18 with TRBJ1-3, with 8 nucleotides matching TRBD1. The V gene's germline CDR1 is KGHSH and CDR2 LQKENI. The CDR3 extends over 17 amino acids. V lost 0 bases to trimming and J lost 1 base; unmatched junction nucleotides: 5.